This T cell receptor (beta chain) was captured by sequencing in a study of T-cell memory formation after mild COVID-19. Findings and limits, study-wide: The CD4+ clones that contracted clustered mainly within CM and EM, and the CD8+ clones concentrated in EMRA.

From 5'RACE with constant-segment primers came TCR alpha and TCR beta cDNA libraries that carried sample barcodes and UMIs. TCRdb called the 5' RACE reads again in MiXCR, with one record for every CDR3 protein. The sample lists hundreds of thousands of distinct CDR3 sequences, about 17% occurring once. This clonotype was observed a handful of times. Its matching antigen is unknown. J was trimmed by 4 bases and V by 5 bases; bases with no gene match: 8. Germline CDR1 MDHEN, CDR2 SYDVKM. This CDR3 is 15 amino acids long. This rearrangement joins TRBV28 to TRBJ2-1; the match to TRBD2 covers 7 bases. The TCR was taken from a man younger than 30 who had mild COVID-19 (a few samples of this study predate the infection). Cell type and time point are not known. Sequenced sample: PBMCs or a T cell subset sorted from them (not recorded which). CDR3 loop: CASSESGEGYNEQFF. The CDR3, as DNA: TGTGCCAGCAGTGAGAGCGGGGAGGGTTACAATGAGCAGTTCTTC.